These T cell receptor beta chains were read from a single sample in a study of PD-1 blockade in classical Hodgkin lymphoma. Data came from immunoSEQ multiplex PCR; TCRdb stores just in-frame clones and leaves some out. The sample includes some 24,000 clones, 80% of them seen just once. Sequencing was performed on peripheral blood mononuclear cells (PBMCs), taken at baseline. The receptor source for this set is a human donor with classical Hodgkin lymphoma. CDR3s include the opening cysteine and the closing phenylalanine or tryptophan. The D gene is left open where the match is weak. A row's size may be missing; if present it is once, few, many or a size class.

v_gene: TRBV9; j_gene: TRBJ2-3; d_gene: TRBD1; abundance: NA; CDR3nt: TGTGCCAGCAGCGCCGGGGACAGGGGGGACACAGATACGCAGTATTTT; CDR3aa: CASSAGDRGDTDTQYF
v_gene: TRBV18; j_gene: TRBJ1-3; d_gene: TRBD1; abundance: few; CDR3nt: TGTGCCAGCTCACCAAGGACAGGGGGCGACTCTGGAAACACCATATATTTT; CDR3aa: CASSPRTGGDSGNTIYF
v_gene: TRBV5-1; j_gene: TRBJ2-3; d_gene: NA; abundance: NA; CDR3nt: TGCGCCAGCAGCTGGAGGGAAAGCACAGATACGCAGTATTTT; CDR3aa: CASSWRESTDTQYF
v_gene: TRBV6-6; j_gene: TRBJ1-2; d_gene: NA; abundance: NA; CDR3nt: TGTGCCAGCAGTTACGGGCAGGGTGATGGCTACACCTTC; CDR3aa: CASSYGQGDGYTF
v_gene: TRBV7-2; j_gene: TRBJ2-1; d_gene: NA; abundance: NA; CDR3nt: TGTGCCAGCAGTGGAGGAAGGGACTGGAATGAGCAGTTCTTC; CDR3aa: CASSGGRDWNEQFF
v_gene: TRBV18; j_gene: TRBJ2-3; d_gene: NA; abundance: NA; CDR3nt: TGTGCCAGCTCGGGGGCTCGGCTCACAGATACGCAGTATTTT; CDR3aa: CASSGARLTDTQYF
v_gene: TRBV7-2; j_gene: TRBJ2-2; d_gene: TRBD1; abundance: NA; CDR3nt: TGTGCCAGCAGTAGAGACAGGGGGATCAACACCGGGGAGCTGTTTTTT; CDR3aa: CASSRDRGINTGELFF
v_gene: TRBV19; j_gene: TRBJ1-2; d_gene: NA; abundance: NA; CDR3nt: TGTGCCAGTAGTATACAGGGATCAAAGGGCACCTTC; CDR3aa: CASSIQGSKGTF
v_gene: TRBV7-9; j_gene: TRBJ1-2; d_gene: TRBD1; abundance: few; CDR3nt: TGTGCCAGCAGCTTAGAGGACAGGTTCTATGGCTACACCTTC; CDR3aa: CASSLEDRFYGYTF
v_gene: TRBV7-8; j_gene: TRBJ2-3; d_gene: NA; abundance: few; CDR3nt: TGTGCCAGCAGCTTAATAGATACGCAGTATTTT; CDR3aa: CASSLIDTQYF
v_gene: TRBV5-1; j_gene: TRBJ2-5; d_gene: NA; abundance: NA; CDR3nt: TGCGCCAGCAGCTTAAGGGTTGTAGAGACCCAGTACTTC; CDR3aa: CASSLRVVETQYF
v_gene: TRBV28; j_gene: TRBJ1-1; d_gene: TRBD1; abundance: NA; CDR3nt: TGTGCCAGCAGTCCCCATGTCAGGGGGGACACTGAAGCTTTCTTT; CDR3aa: CASSPHVRGDTEAFF
v_gene: TRBV5-6; j_gene: TRBJ2-3; d_gene: TRBD1; abundance: few; CDR3nt: TGTGCCAGCAGCTACCTACAGGGGGCGACGCAGTATTTT; CDR3aa: CASSYLQGATQYF
v_gene: TRBV7-8; j_gene: TRBJ1-2; d_gene: TRBD1; abundance: NA; CDR3nt: TGTGCCAGCAGAACCGTACTGGCTCGGGACAGGGGGCCGGATGGCTACACCTTC; CDR3aa: CASRTVLARDRGPDGYTF
v_gene: TRBV4-3; j_gene: TRBJ1-1; d_gene: NA; abundance: NA; CDR3nt: TGCGCCAGCAGCCAAGAGGGCAGTTCAATGAACACTGAAGCTTTCTTT; CDR3aa: CASSQEGSSMNTEAFF
v_gene: TRBV6-5; j_gene: TRBJ2-5; d_gene: NA; abundance: NA; CDR3nt: TGTGCCAGTACGACAGGATCCGAGACCCAGTACTTC; CDR3aa: CASTTGSETQYF
v_gene: TRBV6-1; j_gene: TRBJ1-1; d_gene: NA; abundance: few; CDR3nt: TGTGCCAGCAGTTTTGGCCGTTCCACTGAAGCTTTCTTT; CDR3aa: CASSFGRSTEAFF
v_gene: TRBV7-6; j_gene: TRBJ2-7; d_gene: NA; abundance: NA; CDR3nt: TGTGCCAGCAGCCGTAGAGGCTCCTACGAGCAGTACTTC; CDR3aa: CASSRRGSYEQYF
v_gene: TRBV28; j_gene: TRBJ1-3; d_gene: NA; abundance: NA; CDR3nt: TGTGCCAGCAGTTCCCTCGGAAACACCATATATTTT; CDR3aa: CASSSLGNTIYF
v_gene: TRBV29-1; j_gene: TRBJ1-2; d_gene: NA; abundance: NA; CDR3nt: TGCAGCGTAGCGGACCCTTCCTATGGCTACACCTTC; CDR3aa: CSVADPSYGYTF
v_gene: TRBV28; j_gene: TRBJ1-2; d_gene: NA; abundance: NA; CDR3nt: TGTGCCAGCAGCTGGGGTGGACGGGCTAACTATGGCTACACCTTC; CDR3aa: CASSWGGRANYGYTF
v_gene: TRBV20-1; j_gene: TRBJ2-7; d_gene: TRBD1; abundance: NA; CDR3nt: TGCAGTGCTAGAACAGGGGCCGAGCAGTACTTC; CDR3aa: CSARTGAEQYF
v_gene: TRBV6-5; j_gene: TRBJ1-5; d_gene: NA; abundance: NA; CDR3nt: TGTGCCAGCAGTTACGTGGGGGTTCAGCCCCAGCATTTT; CDR3aa: CASSYVGVQPQHF
v_gene: TRBV10-3; j_gene: TRBJ2-3; d_gene: TRBD2; abundance: NA; CDR3nt: TGTGCCATCAGTGAGTCGCAGCGGGGGGGCGGCACAGATACGCAGTATTTT; CDR3aa: CAISESQRGGGTDTQYF
v_gene: TRBV7-9; j_gene: TRBJ2-1; d_gene: TRBD1; abundance: NA; CDR3nt: TGTGCCAGCAGCAATCCAACAGGGGGCACTGAGCAGTTCTTC; CDR3aa: CASSNPTGGTEQFF
v_gene: TRBV6-5; j_gene: TRBJ1-4; d_gene: TRBD1; abundance: NA; CDR3nt: TGTGCCAGCAGTTCTGGGACAGCAACTAATGAAAAACTGTTTTTT; CDR3aa: CASSSGTATNEKLFF
v_gene: TRBV5-8; j_gene: TRBJ1-4; d_gene: TRBD1; abundance: NA; CDR3nt: TGTGCCAGCAGCTCCGGACAGGGTGGGGAAAAACTGTTTTTT; CDR3aa: CASSSGQGGEKLFF
v_gene: TRBV14; j_gene: TRBJ2-5; d_gene: NA; abundance: few; CDR3nt: TGTGCCAGCAGCCACCCCCAGGAGTTAGAGACCCAGTACTTC; CDR3aa: CASSHPQELETQYF
v_gene: TRBV7-2; j_gene: TRBJ1-3; d_gene: NA; abundance: NA; CDR3nt: TGTGCCAGCAGCCTTACAGCGTCTGGAAACACCATATATTTT; CDR3aa: CASSLTASGNTIYF
v_gene: TRBV2; j_gene: TRBJ2-7; d_gene: TRBD1; abundance: NA; CDR3nt: TGTGCCACCGGACAGGGGGCATACGAGCAGTACTTC; CDR3aa: CATGQGAYEQYF
v_gene: TRBV13; j_gene: TRBJ2-3; d_gene: NA; abundance: NA; CDR3nt: TGTGCCAGCACCTGGGGGCAGGGTGGAACAGATACGCAGTATTTT; CDR3aa: CASTWGQGGTDTQYF
v_gene: TRBV19; j_gene: TRBJ2-3; d_gene: TRBD2; abundance: NA; CDR3nt: TGTGCCAGTAGTATCGGCGGGGGACGCGCAGATACGCAGTATTTT; CDR3aa: CASSIGGGRADTQYF
v_gene: TRBV4-3; j_gene: TRBJ2-5; d_gene: TRBD1; abundance: NA; CDR3nt: TGCGCCAGCAGCCAGACAGGGGAAGAGACCCAGTACTTC; CDR3aa: CASSQTGEETQYF
v_gene: TRBV2; j_gene: TRBJ2-1; d_gene: NA; abundance: NA; CDR3nt: TGTGCCAGCAGTACCGACAGTGATGAGCAGTTCTTC; CDR3aa: CASSTDSDEQFF
v_gene: TRBV7-6; j_gene: TRBJ1-2; d_gene: TRBD1; abundance: few; CDR3nt: TGTGCCAGCAGCTTATCGATGACAGGGTTTACCGGCTACACCTTC; CDR3aa: CASSLSMTGFTGYTF
v_gene: TRBV25-1; j_gene: TRBJ1-2; d_gene: NA; abundance: NA; CDR3nt: TGTGCCAGCAGCAAGAGGCCTCGGGAAGGCTACACCTTC; CDR3aa: CASSKRPREGYTF
v_gene: TRBV11-2; j_gene: TRBJ2-7; d_gene: NA; abundance: NA; CDR3nt: TGTGCCAGCAGTTACGACTCCTACGAGCAGTACTTC; CDR3aa: CASSYDSYEQYF
v_gene: TRBV7-9; j_gene: TRBJ2-1; d_gene: NA; abundance: NA; CDR3nt: TGTGCCAGCAGCTTTTTGGGAAATGAGCAGTTCTTC; CDR3aa: CASSFLGNEQFF
v_gene: TRBV6-6; j_gene: TRBJ1-1; d_gene: TRBD1; abundance: NA; CDR3nt: TGTGCCAGCAGTTTGGACAGGGGTTTGACTGAAGCTTTCTTT; CDR3aa: CASSLDRGLTEAFF
v_gene: TRBV29-1; j_gene: TRBJ2-7; d_gene: NA; abundance: once; CDR3nt: TGCAGCGTGCGGGACTGGGGCAAGAGGGAGCAGTACTTC; CDR3aa: CSVRDWGKREQYF
v_gene: TRBV6-4; j_gene: TRBJ2-1; d_gene: NA; abundance: NA; CDR3nt: TGTGCCAGCAGTGCACAGCCAGGCAATGAGCAGTTCTTC; CDR3aa: CASSAQPGNEQFF
v_gene: TRBV9; j_gene: TRBJ1-4; d_gene: NA; abundance: NA; CDR3nt: TGTGCCAGCAGCGTAGGAGATAGGGGGGCTGAAAAACTGTTTTTT; CDR3aa: CASSVGDRGAEKLFF
v_gene: TRBV5-8; j_gene: TRBJ1-1; d_gene: TRBD1; abundance: NA; CDR3nt: TGTGCCAGCAGCGTCCACAGGGGATCAGCTTTCTTT; CDR3aa: CASSVHRGSAFF
v_gene: TRBV6-1; j_gene: TRBJ1-5; d_gene: NA; abundance: NA; CDR3nt: TGTGCCAGCCGCCTATCCGATCAGCCCCAGCATTTT; CDR3aa: CASRLSDQPQHF
v_gene: TRBV28; j_gene: TRBJ1-2; d_gene: NA; abundance: NA; CDR3nt: TGTGCCAGCAGTTTAGGCGGGGCTGGCTACACCTTC; CDR3aa: CASSLGGAGYTF
v_gene: TRBV4-2; j_gene: TRBJ2-1; d_gene: TRBD2; abundance: NA; CDR3nt: TGTGCCAGCAGCCAACTGCGGGGGGCAGAAACTTATAATGAGCAGTTCTTC; CDR3aa: CASSQLRGAETYNEQFF
v_gene: TRBV7-7; j_gene: TRBJ2-2; d_gene: TRBD1; abundance: NA; CDR3nt: TGTGCTAGCAGCGGACAGGGTCCCGGGGAGCTGTTTTTT; CDR3aa: CASSGQGPGELFF
v_gene: TRBV27; j_gene: TRBJ2-5; d_gene: TRBD2; abundance: NA; CDR3nt: TGTGCCAGCGCTACTTTAGCGGGGGGAAAGACCCAGTACTTC; CDR3aa: CASATLAGGKTQYF
v_gene: TRBV11-3; j_gene: TRBJ1-3; d_gene: TRBD1; abundance: NA; CDR3nt: TGTGCCAGCAGCTCCGGGACAGGGTCTCGAGGCGGAAACACCATATATTTT; CDR3aa: CASSSGTGSRGGNTIYF
v_gene: TRBV2; j_gene: TRBJ1-2; d_gene: NA; abundance: NA; CDR3nt: TGTGCCAGCAGTGAATTCCAGGTTACGAACTATGGCTACACCTTC; CDR3aa: CASSEFQVTNYGYTF